The rows below give T cell receptor beta chains drawn from one sample of a study of cytotoxic CD8 clonotypes in ibrutinib-treated CLL. Clones were read by immunoSEQ multiplex PCR, and TCRdb kept only the in-frame ones, dropping some. Altogether approximately 35,000 clones are present, 71% being singletons, with the ten largest covering approximately 15%. Sequenced here: PBMCs, sampled at disease progression, from a patient treated with ibrutinib. These receptor sequences come from a human donor with chronic lymphocytic leukemia. CDR3s include the opening cysteine and the closing phenylalanine or tryptophan. A D gene is named only where the DNA matches it firmly. Rows may omit the clone size; those that give it use once, few, many or a size class.

j_call	v_call	clone_size	d_call	cdr3_aa	cdr3_nt
TRBJ1-1	TRBV4-2	-	TRBD1	CASSRTGSTEAFF	TGTGCCAGCAGCCGGACAGGATCCACTGAAGCTTTCTTT
TRBJ2-1	TRBV19	-	-	CAIQSPLGQFF	TGTGCCATTCAATCCCCGTTGGGGCAGTTCTTC
TRBJ1-2	TRBV19	-	-	CASSGGRGNYGYTF	TGTGCCAGTAGTGGGGGCCGCGGAAACTATGGCTACACCTTC
TRBJ2-7	TRBV5-6	-	-	CASSLGHPSSYEQYF	TGTGCCAGCAGCTTGGGGCACCCGAGCTCCTACGAGCAGTACTTC
TRBJ2-7	TRBV6-5	-	-	CASSFGISYEQYF	TGTGCCAGCAGTTTCGGGATCTCCTACGAGCAGTACTTC
TRBJ1-5	TRBV19	-	-	CASSHRPAGHNQPQHF	TGTGCCAGTAGTCACAGACCCGCGGGGCACAATCAGCCCCAGCATTTT
TRBJ2-7	TRBV2	-	-	CASTPQPGEQYF	TGTGCCAGCACCCCCCAACCCGGGGAGCAGTACTTC
TRBJ2-1	TRBV5-1	few	TRBD1	CASSHLPGQGKGSNEQFF	TGCGCCAGCAGCCACCTCCCCGGACAGGGTAAGGGGTCCAATGAGCAGTTCTTC
TRBJ2-3	TRBV10-1	-	TRBD2	CASTQGLHTDTQYF	TGCGCCAGCACCCAGGGACTACACACAGATACGCAGTATTTT
TRBJ2-5	TRBV11-2	-	TRBD2	CASSPPTSGQETQYF	TGTGCCAGCAGCCCCCCGACTAGCGGGCAAGAGACCCAGTACTTC
TRBJ2-7	TRBV5-1	-	TRBD2	CASSLAASGGLVYEQYF	TGCGCCAGCAGCTTGGCGGCTAGCGGGGGCCTTGTCTACGAGCAGTACTTC
TRBJ1-2	TRBV6-5	-	-	CASSYSRGYGYTF	TGTGCCAGCAGTTACTCCAGGGGTTATGGCTACACCTTC
TRBJ1-2	TRBV2	-	TRBD1	CASSGGGGGAYGYTF	TGTGCCAGCAGCGGTGGGGGAGGGGGCGCCTATGGCTACACCTTC
TRBJ2-3	TRBV9	-	-	CASSQDGRLAASTDTQYF	TGTGCCAGCAGCCAAGATGGTAGGCTAGCAGCTAGCACAGATACGCAGTATTTT
TRBJ1-1	TRBV19	-	-	CASSIAGGSTEAFF	TGTGCCAGTAGTATAGCTGGGGGGAGCACTGAAGCTTTCTTT
TRBJ1-6	TRBV6-1	-	-	CASILALNSPLHF	-
TRBJ2-3	TRBV5-1	-	-	CASTQEGADTQYF	TGCGCCAGCACCCAAGAGGGGGCAGATACGCAGTATTTT
TRBJ1-2	TRBV7-2	-	TRBD1	CASSPRGDRIGPWGRYTF	TGTGCCAGCAGCCCCCGGGGGGACAGGATCGGGCCGTGGGGTCGCTACACCTTC
TRBJ1-5	TRBV6-4	few	-	CASRHTRGGLSNQPQHF	TGTGCCAGCAGGCACACCCGGGGGGGTTTGAGCAATCAGCCCCAGCATTTT
TRBJ1-5	TRBV27	-	-	CASSLDHNLPQHF	TGTGCCAGCAGTTTGGATCATAATCTACCCCAGCATTTT
TRBJ2-1	TRBV15	-	-	CATSRTQGSSYNEQFF	TGTGCCACCAGCAGAACTCAGGGGAGCTCCTACAATGAGCAGTTCTTC
TRBJ1-2	TRBV7-2	-	-	CASSLVIGSNYGYTF	TGTGCCAGCAGCTTAGTGATAGGCAGTAACTATGGCTACACCTTC
TRBJ2-3	TRBV6-5	-	-	CASSYSPSASTDTQYF	TGTGCCAGCAGTTACTCGCCTTCGGCTAGCACAGATACGCAGTATTTT
TRBJ1-5	TRBV29-1	-	-	CSVGISGAGQPQHF	TGCAGCGTTGGTATCTCGGGTGCGGGACAGCCCCAGCATTTT
TRBJ1-5	TRBV29-1	-	-	CSVATGNQPQHF	TGCAGCGTTGCGACAGGCAATCAGCCCCAGCATTTT
TRBJ1-6	TRBV13	-	TRBD1	CASSSRQGGSPLHF	TGTGCCAGCAGCTCCAGACAGGGTGGCTCACCCCTCCACTTT
TRBJ1-2	TRBV5-1	-	TRBD1	CASGLTGGYGYTF	TGCGCCAGCGGATTAACAGGGGGGTATGGCTACACCTTC
TRBJ2-3	TRBV28	-	TRBD2	CASSLSGSGGSTDTQYF	TGTGCCAGCAGTTTATCGGGTAGCGGGGGTAGCACAGATACGCAGTATTTT
TRBJ1-3	TRBV5-8	-	-	CASSLEHRVGNTIYF	TGTGCCAGCAGCTTGGAACACCGGGTCGGAAACACCATATATTTT
TRBJ2-5	TRBV2	-	-	CASNPGPRLAQYF	TGTGCCAGCAATCCGGGCCCTCGTTTGGCCCAGTACTTC
TRBJ2-7	TRBV6-5	-	-	CASSYTFRTYEQYF	TGTGCCAGCAGTTACACCTTCCGGACGTACGAGCAGTACTTC
TRBJ1-1	TRBV6-1	-	-	CASSENPWGEAFF	TGTGCCAGCAGTGAAAATCCCTGGGGTGAAGCTTTCTTT
TRBJ1-1	TRBV7-8	-	-	CASSLAAPGRGTEAFF	TGTGCCAGCAGCTTAGCGGCCCCCGGCAGGGGCACTGAAGCTTTCTTT
TRBJ2-6	TRBV19	-	TRBD1	CASRTPSGQGVSGANVLTF	TGTGCCAGTAGAACACCCTCCGGACAGGGGGTCTCTGGGGCCAACGTCCTGACTTTC
TRBJ1-2	TRBV9	-	-	CASSVGWGAGYTF	TGTGCCAGCAGCGTAGGTTGGGGGGCAGGCTACACCTTC
TRBJ1-5	TRBV7-8	-	TRBD1	CASSSSNRGASNQPQHF	TGTGCCAGCAGCTCATCAAACAGGGGAGCGAGCAATCAGCCCCAGCATTTT
TRBJ2-4	TRBV10-2	-	-	CASRELAKNIQYF	TGCGCCAGCAGGGAACTAGCCAAAAACATTCAGTACTTC
TRBJ2-1	TRBV5-6	-	-	CASRRLMAGGISSYNEQFF	TGTGCCAGCAGACGGCTCATGGCAGGGGGGATTAGCTCCTACAATGAGCAGTTCTTC
TRBJ1-4	TRBV7-9	-	-	CASSRGQNEKLFF	TGTGCCAGCAGCCGCGGACAGAATGAAAAACTGTTTTTT
TRBJ1-2	TRBV9	-	TRBD1	CASSPRQGLNYGYTF	TGTGCCAGCAGCCCGAGACAGGGACTAAACTATGGCTACACCTTC
TRBJ1-4	TRBV7-9	-	-	CASRPVGTTNEKLFF	TGTGCCAGCAGGCCCGTGGGGACAACTAATGAAAAACTGTTTTTT
TRBJ2-2	TRBV5-4	-	-	CASSPDSRGGELFF	TGTGCCAGCAGTCCAGACTCGCGGGGCGGGGAGCTGTTTTTT
TRBJ2-2	TRBV5-1	-	TRBD1	CASSLVQGAGELFF	TGCGCCAGCAGCTTGGTCCAGGGGGCCGGGGAGCTGTTTTTT
TRBJ2-3	TRBV9	few	-	CASSVAGTSTDTQYF	TGTGCCAGCAGCGTAGCAGGGACTAGCACAGATACGCAGTATTTT
TRBJ2-3	TRBV4-2	-	TRBD2	CASSQGVGGAGGTDTQYF	TGTGCCAGCAGCCAAGGTGTCGGGGGGGCCGGAGGGACAGATACGCAGTATTTT
TRBJ2-3	TRBV5-6	-	-	CASSLGGPSTDTQYF	TGTGCCAGCAGCTTGGGGGGACCGAGCACAGATACGCAGTATTTT
TRBJ2-2	TRBV11-2	-	-	CASSPGPDWSNTGELFF	TGTGCCAGCAGCCCCGGCCCCGACTGGTCGAACACCGGGGAGCTGTTTTTT
TRBJ2-1	TRBV11-3	-	TRBD2	CASSLAGTSGAHEQFF	TGTGCCAGCAGCTTAGCGGGGACTAGCGGGGCCCATGAGCAGTTCTTC